This T cell receptor beta chain was obtained from a study of blood T cell repertoires in COVID-19. Study details: There were acute and convalescent COVID-19 samples, and they came from the United States, Italy and Spain.

TCRdb's table, derived via immunoSEQ multiplex PCR, lists solely in-frame clones and lacks some. This sample has roughly 180,000 clones, with approximately 81% found just once. CDR1 and CDR2 (germline): SGHTA, FQGNSA. The V gene end was trimmed by 2 bases and the J gene end by 0 bases; junction bases not matched to a gene: 3. CDR3 size: 15 residues. Seattle enrolled patients during active infection and tracked them longitudinally. The sequence was collected from a woman aged 45-65 years with COVID-19, enrolled during active disease. This chain uses TRBV7-2 with TRBJ1-1; 7 bases fit TRBD1. Sequencing input: peripheral blood. As DNA, the CDR3 is TGTGCCAGCAGCTTAACCAGGGGGATGAACACTGAAGCTTTCTTT. Translating gives CASSLTRGMNTEAFF. The variable domain in full, completed from reference TRBV7-2 and TRBJ1-1, reads GAGVSQSPSNKVTEKGKDVELRCDPISGHTALYWYRQSLGQGLEFLIYFQGNSAPDKSGLPSDRFSAERTGGSVSTLTIQRTQQEDSAVYLCASSLTRGMNTEAFFGQGTRLTVV.